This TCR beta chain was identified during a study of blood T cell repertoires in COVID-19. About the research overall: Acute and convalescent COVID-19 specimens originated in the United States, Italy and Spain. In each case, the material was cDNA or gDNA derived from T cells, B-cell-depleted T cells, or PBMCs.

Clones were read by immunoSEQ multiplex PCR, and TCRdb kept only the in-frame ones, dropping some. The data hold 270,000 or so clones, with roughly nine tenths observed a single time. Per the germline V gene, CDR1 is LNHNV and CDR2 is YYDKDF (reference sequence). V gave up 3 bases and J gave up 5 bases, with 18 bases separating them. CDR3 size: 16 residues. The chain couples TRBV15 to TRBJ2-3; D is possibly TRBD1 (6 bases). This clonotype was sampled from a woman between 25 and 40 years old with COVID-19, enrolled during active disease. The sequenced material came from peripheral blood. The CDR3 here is CATSSHTGISGDTQYF. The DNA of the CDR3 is TGTGCCACCAGCAGCCACACAGGGATATCGGGAGATACGCAGTATTTT. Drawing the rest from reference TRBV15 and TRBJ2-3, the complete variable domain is DAMVIQNPRYQVTQFGKPVTLSCSQTLNHNVMYWYQQKSSQAPKLLFHYYDKDFNNEADTPDNFQSRRPNTSFCFLDIRSPGLGDTAMYLCATSSHTGISGDTQYFGPGTRLTVL.